This TCR beta chain was recovered during a study of blood T cell repertoires in COVID-19 (dated by TCRdb to the early 2020s). Background on the whole study: Samples from collaborators originated in the United States, Italy and Spain and spanned both the acute and convalescent phases of COVID-19. The material from the prospective study consisted of cDNA or gDNA derived from T cells, B-cell-depleted T cells, or PBMCs. Deeply sampled blood TCRbeta repertoires from subjects exposed to, actively infected with, or recovered from COVID-19 were included in the dataset. The repertoires were made available in a free public database intended to serve as a resource for research on the immune response to SARS-CoV-2. The samples were drawn from the first 160 participants of the ongoing ImmuneRACE study and from some 1,300 subjects provided by 6 global collaborators. Nearly every sample came with metadata listing a de-identified subject ID, COVID-19 status, age in years and sex. Where available, HLA class I and class II types were taken from metadata supplied by the sample provider and were not determined by assay-based typing.

V loses 4 bases, J loses 6 bases, and the germline ends lie 10 bases apart. Measured from the cysteine to the phenylalanine, the CDR3 is 13 residues long. Of all the DNA, just the CDR3 is kept, 39 bases in frame from base 1. The germline V gene (reference sequence) gives CDR1 as GTSNPN and CDR2 as SVGIG. In Seattle, one collaborating source enrolled patients while the infection was active and tracked those patients longitudinally over the course of disease. Whole blood was collected in K2EDTA tubes by collaborating institutions according to the institutions' own protocols. For TCRbeta analysis, collaborators shipped samples as frozen whole blood, isolated PBMCs, or DNA extracted from either of those sample types. This clone was seen only a few times. The antigen it recognizes is unknown. No per-base quality is available; no much larger clone lies one base away. Overall study outcomes, separate from this receptor: How much clinical and demographic metadata was included differed by source and by participant, and the metadata was provided uncurated.

TCRbeta CDR3 regions were amplified from genomic DNA by means of the immunoSEQ Assay, a bias-controlled multiplex PCR. Concerning the study's data processing: Nucleated cell counts per sample were estimated from amplification of reference gene primers within the assay. To quantify the absolute abundance of each unique TCRbeta CDR3 rearrangement, sequence reads were collapsed and filtered. For each sample, productive Simpson clonality was calculated by taking the square root of Simpson's diversity index across productive rearrangements. Here the immuneACCESS table is served through TCRdb, limited to in-frame sequences with V and J called. Missing clones are a known gap in these copies; in checked studies unresolved V genes cover under half, and the rest lacks a known reason. The V and J calls and the clone size are those of that table, but D and trimming were determined from the DNA. The sample records about 360,000 clones, 65% to 90% of which are singletons. The ten biggest clones cover roughly 6.6% of the sample.

The clonotype comes from a woman aged 55 to 70 with COVID-19, enrolled during active disease. Sequencing was done on a sample of peripheral blood. Rearrangement joined TRBV30 to TRBJ1-6, with a weak D call of TRBD1 (6 bases match). The DNA reads TGTGCCTGGAACGTAGGGGGTAATTCACCCCTCCACTTT. The translation is CAWNVGGNSPLHF.